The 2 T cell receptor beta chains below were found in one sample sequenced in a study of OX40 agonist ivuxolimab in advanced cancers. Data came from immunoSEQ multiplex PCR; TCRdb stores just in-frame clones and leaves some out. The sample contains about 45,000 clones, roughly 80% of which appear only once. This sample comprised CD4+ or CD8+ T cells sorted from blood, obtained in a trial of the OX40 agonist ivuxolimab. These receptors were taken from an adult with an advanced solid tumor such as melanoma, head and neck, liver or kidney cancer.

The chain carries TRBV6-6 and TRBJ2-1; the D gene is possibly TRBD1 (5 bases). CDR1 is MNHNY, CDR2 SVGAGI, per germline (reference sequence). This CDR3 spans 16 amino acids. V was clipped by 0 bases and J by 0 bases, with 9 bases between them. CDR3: CASSYSTGRSYNEQFF. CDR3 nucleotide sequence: TGTGCCAGCAGTTACTCTACAGGACGCTCCTACAATGAGCAGTTCTTC.

CDR3 region: CASSSQGSYEQYF. The CDR3 DNA is TGTGCCAGCAGTAGTCAGGGATCCTACGAGCAGTACTTC. The gene calls are TRBV27 and TRBJ2-7; D might be TRBD1 (5 bases). The V end was cut by 5 bases, the J end by 1 base, with 9 bases between. CDR1 and CDR2 (germline): MNHEY, SMNVEV (reference sequence). This CDR3 is 13 amino acids long.